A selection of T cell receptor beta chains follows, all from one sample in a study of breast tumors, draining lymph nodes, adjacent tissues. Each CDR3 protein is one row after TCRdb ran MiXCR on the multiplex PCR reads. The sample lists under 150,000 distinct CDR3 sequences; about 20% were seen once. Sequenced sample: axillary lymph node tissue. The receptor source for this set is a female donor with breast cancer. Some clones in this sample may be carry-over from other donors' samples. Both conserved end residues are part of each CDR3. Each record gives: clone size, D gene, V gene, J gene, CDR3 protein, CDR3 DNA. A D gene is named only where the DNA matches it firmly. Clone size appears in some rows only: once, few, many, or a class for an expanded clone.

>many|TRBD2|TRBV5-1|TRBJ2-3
CASSGGLAGVVQYF
TGCGCCAGCAGCGGTGGACTAGCGGGAGTGGTGCAGTATTTT
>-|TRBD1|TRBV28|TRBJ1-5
CASSLADRGLARPQHF
TGTGCCAGCAGTTTAGCGGACAGGGGACTAGCTCGGCCCCAGCATTTT
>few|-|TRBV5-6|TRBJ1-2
CASSKSDYGYTF
TGTGCCAGCAGCAAGAGTGACTATGGCTACACCTTC
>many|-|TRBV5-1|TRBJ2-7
CASSLVGQGQREQYF
TGCGCCAGCAGCTTAGTGGGGCAGGGTCAGAGGGAGCAGTACTTC
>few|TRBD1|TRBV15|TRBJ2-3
CATSSTGVPDTQYF
TGTGCCACCAGCAGTACAGGGGTCCCAGATACGCAGTATTTT
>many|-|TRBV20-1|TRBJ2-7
CSAIKDGTGEQYF
TGCAGTGCGATAAAGGACGGGACTGGAGAGCAGTACTTC
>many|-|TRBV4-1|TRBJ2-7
CASSQSGSYEQYF
TGCGCCAGCAGCCAATCGGGATCGTACGAGCAGTACTTC
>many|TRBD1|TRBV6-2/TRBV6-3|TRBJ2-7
CASSYDGTGSSYEQYF
TGTGCCAGCAGTTACGACGGGACAGGAAGCTCCTACGAGCAGTACTTC
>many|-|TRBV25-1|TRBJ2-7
CASSGGPVVYEQYF
TGTGCCAGCAGTGGGGGGCCGGTGGTCTACGAGCAGTACTTC
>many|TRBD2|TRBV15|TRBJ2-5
CATWTSGLGEETQYF
TGTGCCACATGGACTAGCGGGTTAGGAGAAGAGACCCAGTACTTC
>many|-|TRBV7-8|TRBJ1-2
CARKPGSYFYGYTF
TGTGCCAGAAAGCCCGGCAGTTACTTCTATGGCTACACCTTC
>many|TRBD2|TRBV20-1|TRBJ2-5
CSAREGGSGSRETQYF
TGCAGTGCTAGAGAAGGGGGGAGCGGGAGTAGGGAGACCCAGTACTTC
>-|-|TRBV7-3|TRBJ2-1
CASSSLPDNEQFF
TGTGCCAGCAGCTCGTTACCAGACAATGAGCAGTTCTTC
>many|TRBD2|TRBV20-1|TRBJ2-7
CSAETSGSFEQYF
TGCAGTGCCGAGACTAGCGGGAGCTTCGAGCAGTACTTC
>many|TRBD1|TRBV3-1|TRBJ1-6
CASNRQGDNSPLHF
TGTGCCAGCAACCGACAGGGAGATAATTCACCCCTCCACTTT
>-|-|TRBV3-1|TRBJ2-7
CASSQVPIEQYF
TGTGCCAGCAGCCAAGTCCCGATCGAGCAGTACTTC
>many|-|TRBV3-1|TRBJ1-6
CASSQVVGRTPLHF
TGTGCCAGCAGCCAAGTAGTGGGCCGCACACCCCTCCACTTT
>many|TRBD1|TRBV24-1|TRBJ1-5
CATSDPTGDPNQPQHF
TGTGCCACCAGTGACCCTACAGGGGACCCTAATCAGCCCCAGCATTTT
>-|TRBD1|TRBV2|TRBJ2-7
CASRPTGSNSYEQYF
TGTGCCAGCAGACCGACAGGGTCGAACTCCTACGAGCAGTACTTC
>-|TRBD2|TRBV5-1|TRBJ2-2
CASSLGASGITGELFF
TGCGCCAGCAGCTTGGGGGCTAGCGGGATCACCGGGGAGCTGTTTTTT
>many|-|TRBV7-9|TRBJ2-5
CASSFGGRETQYF
TGTGCCAGCAGCTTTGGGGGCCGAGAGACCCAGTACTTC
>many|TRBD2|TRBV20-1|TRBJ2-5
CSARSTSGRGPRGTQYF
TGCAGTGCTAGATCGACTAGCGGGAGGGGTCCACGGGGGACCCAGTACTTC
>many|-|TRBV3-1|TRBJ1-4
CASSRRGAARNEKLFF
TGTGCCAGCAGCCGACGCGGGGCGGCTCGGAATGAAAAACTGTTTTTT
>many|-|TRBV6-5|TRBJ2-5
CASSTILQGAGWEETQYF
TGTGCCAGCAGTACTATTCTCCAAGGAGCGGGTTGGGAAGAGACCCAGTACTTC
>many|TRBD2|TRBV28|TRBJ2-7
CASRSAGGLYEQYF
TGTGCCAGCAGGTCAGCGGGAGGGCTGTACGAGCAGTACTTC
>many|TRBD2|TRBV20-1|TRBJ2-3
CSARGDSGRSLSTDTQYF
TGCAGTGCTAGAGGTGACAGCGGGAGGTCCCTGAGCACAGATACGCAGTATTTT
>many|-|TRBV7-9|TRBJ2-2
CASSPTGANTGELFF
TGTGCCAGCAGCCCAACAGGCGCAAACACCGGGGAGCTGTTTTTT
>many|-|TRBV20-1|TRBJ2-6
CSARERQVSGANVLTF
TGCAGTGCTAGAGAGAGACAGGTCTCTGGGGCCAACGTCCTGACTTTC
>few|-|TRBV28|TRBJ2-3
CASSLQTDTQYF
TGTGCCAGCAGTCTCCAGACAGATACGCAGTATTTT
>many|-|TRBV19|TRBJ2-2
CASSIRGAGGELFF
TGTGCCAGTAGTATACGAGGGGCCGGCGGGGAGCTGTTTTTT
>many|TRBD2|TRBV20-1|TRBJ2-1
CSASGTSGRASNEQFF
TGCAGTGCTAGCGGGACTAGCGGGAGGGCAAGCAATGAGCAGTTCTTC
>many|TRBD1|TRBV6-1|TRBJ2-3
CASSASTGTGRTDTQYF
TGTGCCAGCAGTGCATCTACCGGGACAGGGAGGACAGATACGCAGTATTTT
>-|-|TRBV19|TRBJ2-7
CAGSVRAPSEQYF
TGTGCCGGTAGTGTCCGGGCCCCCTCCGAGCAGTACTTC
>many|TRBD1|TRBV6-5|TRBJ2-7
CASSTTGTVGEQYF
TGTGCCAGCAGCACGACCGGGACAGTGGGCGAGCAGTACTTC
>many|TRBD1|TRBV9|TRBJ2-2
CASSVDGQGIDTGELFF
TGTGCCAGCAGCGTAGATGGACAGGGGATTGACACCGGGGAGCTGTTTTTT
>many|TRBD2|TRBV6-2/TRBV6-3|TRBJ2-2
CASSFFRTSGNALFF
TGTGCCAGCAGTTTCTTCAGGACTAGCGGGAACGCGCTGTTTTTT
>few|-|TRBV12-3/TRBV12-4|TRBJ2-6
CASSFLDRVTRLTGASGANVLTF
TGTGCCAGCAGCTTCCTAGACCGGGTCACTAGACTAACAGGAGCGTCTGGGGCCAACGTCCTGACTTTC
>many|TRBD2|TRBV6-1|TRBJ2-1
CASSEVVRLANTYNEQFF
TGTGCCAGCAGTGAAGTGGTAAGACTAGCGAACACCTACAATGAGCAGTTCTTC
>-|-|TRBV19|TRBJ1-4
CASKRRTGSRVNEKLFF
TGTGCCAGTAAGAGGCGGACGGGGTCTAGGGTTAATGAAAAACTGTTTTTT
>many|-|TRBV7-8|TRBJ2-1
CASSLGDRGGDEQFF
TGTGCCAGCAGCTTAGGTGACAGGGGAGGGGATGAGCAGTTCTTC
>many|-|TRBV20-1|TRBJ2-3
CSAPEGRQGKGTQYF
TGCAGTGCTCCAGAGGGACGCCAAGGGAAGGGTACGCAGTATTTT
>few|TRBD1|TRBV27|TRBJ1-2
CATRGLGTGYYGYTF
TGTGCCACAAGGGGTTTAGGGACAGGGTATTATGGCTACACCTTC
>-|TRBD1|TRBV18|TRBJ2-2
CASSTRQGTGELFF
TGTGCCAGCTCAACCCGACAGGGAACCGGGGAGCTGTTTTTT
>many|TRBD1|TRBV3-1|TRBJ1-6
CATQLRQGYSPLHF
TGTGCCACCCAGCTCAGACAGGGTTATTCACCCCTCCACTTT
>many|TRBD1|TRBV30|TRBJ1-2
CAGPSSGTGLIF
TGTGCCGGTCCTTCTTCCGGGACAGGGCTAATTTTC
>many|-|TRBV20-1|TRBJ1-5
CSAGQFGGLATQPQHF
TGCAGTGCCGGACAGTTTGGGGGACTTGCGACTCAGCCCCAGCATTTT
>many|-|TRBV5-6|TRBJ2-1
CASSTDRSSYNEQFF
TGTGCCAGCAGCACCGACAGGAGCTCCTACAATGAGCAGTTCTTC
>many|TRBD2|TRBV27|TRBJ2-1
CASSLRLAGGYNEQFF
TGTGCCAGCAGTTTAAGGCTAGCGGGAGGATACAATGAGCAGTTCTTC
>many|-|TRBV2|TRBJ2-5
CAGLSGGAQPYQETQYF
TGTGCCGGCCTGAGTGGGGGGGCACAACCTTACCAAGAGACCCAGTACTTC